The source of this T cell receptor (beta chain) is a study of cytomegalovirus exposure and HLA in healthy donors. TCRdb's copy holds only in-frame clones and misses some; the assay was immunoSEQ multiplex PCR. The sample records under 200,000 clones, 65% to 90% being singletons. The source is a woman under 30 in good health and CMV-seronegative. Sequences were obtained from PBMCs.

The CDR3 is CASSGNLGGSGNTIYF. DNA for the CDR3: TGTGCCAGCAGTGGCAACCTCGGGGGCTCTGGAAACACCATATATTTT. The V call is TRBV6-1, the J call TRBJ1-3; TRBD1 is a possible D gene (5 bases). Germline lookup yields CDR1 MNHNS and CDR2 SASEGT. This CDR3 is built from 16 residues. V lost 4 bases and J lost 0, with 13 bases in between.